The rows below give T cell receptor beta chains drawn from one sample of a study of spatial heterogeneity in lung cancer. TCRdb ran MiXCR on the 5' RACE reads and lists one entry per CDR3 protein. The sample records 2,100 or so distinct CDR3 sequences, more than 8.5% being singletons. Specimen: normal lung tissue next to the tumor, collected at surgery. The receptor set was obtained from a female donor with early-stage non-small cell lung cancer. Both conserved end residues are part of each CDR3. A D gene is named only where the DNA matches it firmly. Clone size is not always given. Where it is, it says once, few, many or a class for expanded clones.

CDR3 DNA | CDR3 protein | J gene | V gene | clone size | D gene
TGTGCCAGCAGCTTAGCGTGGCTAGCGGGGGGATCCACAGATACGCAGTATTTT | CASSLAWLAGGSTDTQYF | TRBJ2-3 | TRBV7-9 | medium-sized | TRBD2
TGTGCCAGCAGCCCCAGGCTCGGGGAGACCCAGTACTTC | CASSPRLGETQYF | TRBJ2-5 | TRBV13 | medium-sized | NA
TGCGCCAGCAGCTTGCTGGGGGGAGGTCAGCCCCAGCATTTT | CASSLLGGGQPQHF | TRBJ1-5 | TRBV5-1 | medium-sized | NA
TGTGCCAGCAGTTTAGAAGCTGAAAACACCATATATTTT | CASSLEAENTIYF | TRBJ1-3 | TRBV28 | medium-sized | NA
TGTGCCAGCAGGGCTGACCTCTCCTACGAGCAGTACTTC | CASRADLSYEQYF | TRBJ2-7 | TRBV2 | medium-sized | NA
TGTGCCAGCAGTTTAACAGGGTATGAGCAGTTCTTC | CASSLTGYEQFF | TRBJ2-1 | TRBV27 | few | NA
TGTGCCAACAGCACACAGGGGGCCGCAGATACGCAGTATTTT | CANSTQGAADTQYF | TRBJ2-3 | TRBV9 | few | TRBD1
TGTGCCAGCAGTCCCAAGGTCAAGGGGGCTCGGAACATTCAGTACTTC | CASSPKVKGARNIQYF | TRBJ2-4 | TRBV28 | medium-sized | TRBD1
TGCAGTGTATCTAGCGCCTCTGGATTCTACAATGAGCAGTTCTTC | CSVSSASGFYNEQFF | TRBJ2-1 | TRBV20-1 | NA | NA
TGCAGTGCTAGCCAGGGGAGGGGCGAGCAGTACTTC | CSASQGRGEQYF | TRBJ2-7 | TRBV20-1 | medium-sized | NA
TGCGCCAGCAGCTTAAGGACAGGTCCTCTCTCCTACGAGCAGTACTTC | CASSLRTGPLSYEQYF | TRBJ2-7 | TRBV5-1 | NA | TRBD1
TGTGCCAGCAGCCCTGCTCCCGCCGGGACTAGCGGGAGGGCTTTCGTTAGATACGAGCAGTACTTC | CASSPAPAGTSGRAFVRYEQYF | TRBJ2-7 | TRBV11-2 | NA | TRBD2
TGTGCCTGGAGCCTAGCGGCCCAAGAGACCCAGTACTTC | CAWSLAAQETQYF | TRBJ2-5 | TRBV30 | medium-sized | TRBD2
TGTGCCAGCAGCCAAGAACTAGAGGGCATTCAGTACTTC | CASSQELEGIQYF | TRBJ2-4 | TRBV3-1 | medium-sized | NA
TGCGCCAGCCAAGCCGGCGGAGTATCCTACGAGCAGTACTTC | CASQAGGVSYEQYF | TRBJ2-7 | TRBV5-1 | medium-sized | NA
TGTGCCAGCAGCTTAATAGGCGGGGGGCGTACCAATGAGCAGTTCTTC | CASSLIGGGRTNEQFF | TRBJ2-1 | TRBV7-3 | medium-sized | TRBD2
TGCGCCAGCAGCTTGGGGACAGCTAATGAAAAACTGTTTTTT | CASSLGTANEKLFF | TRBJ1-4 | TRBV5-1 | medium-sized | NA
TGTGCCAGCAGCCCGGGACAGGGGACCCTAAGGGAGCAGTTCTTC | CASSPGQGTLREQFF | TRBJ2-1 | TRBV11-2 | many | TRBD1
TGCAGCGTTGGGATACAGGGGCCACGGAACGAGCAGTACTTC | CSVGIQGPRNEQYF | TRBJ2-7 | TRBV29-1 | NA | TRBD1
TGTGCCAGCAGTCAGGGGCGTCCGGGCACAGATACGCAGTATTTT | CASSQGRPGTDTQYF | TRBJ2-3 | TRBV6-5 | medium-sized | NA
TGTGCCAGCACCAAATCCGGGACTAGCGGGGGGTTATTCTACTTC | CASTKSGTSGGLFYF | TRBJ2-7 | TRBV5-4 | medium-sized | TRBD2
TGTGCCAGCAGGATGTTGAACAAGGAAGCTTTCTTT | CASRMLNKEAFF | TRBJ1-1 | TRBV28 | many | NA
TGTGCCAGCTCCTGGAGTGGGGCCGAGCAGTACTTC | CASSWSGAEQYF | TRBJ2-7 | TRBV6-1 | medium-sized | NA
TGTGCCAGCAGTTCGCTCGGGGGAAATTCACCCCTCCACTTT | CASSSLGGNSPLHF | TRBJ1-6 | TRBV6-2/TRBV6-3 | medium-sized | NA
TGTGCCAGTAGTCCCCTTTTAGGACGGGAGAACACCGGGGAGCTGTTTTTT | CASSPLLGRENTGELFF | TRBJ2-2 | TRBV19 | medium-sized | NA
TGCGCCAGCAGCTTGGAAGGACAGCCTGGGAAGCCCCAGCATTTT | CASSLEGQPGKPQHF | TRBJ1-5 | TRBV5-1 | NA | NA
TGCAGCGTCCCTACGCCCTTCTACAATGAGCAGTTCTTC | CSVPTPFYNEQFF | TRBJ2-1 | TRBV20-1 | NA | NA
TGTGCCATCAGCATCGGGACGGGACAAGAGACCCAGTACTTC | CAISIGTGQETQYF | TRBJ2-5 | TRBV10-3 | medium-sized | NA
TGTGCCAGCAGCATTCCCCGGGACAGAAGCAATCAGCCCCAGCATTTT | CASSIPRDRSNQPQHF | TRBJ1-5 | TRBV21-1 | medium-sized | NA
TGTGCCAGCAGCCAATCGGAGGGAGTCGGCTATGGCTACACCTTC | CASSQSEGVGYGYTF | TRBJ1-2 | TRBV16 | medium-sized | NA
TGTGCCAGCAGCGGCGGGACAGATAACGATGAGCAGTTCTTC | CASSGGTDNDEQFF | TRBJ2-1 | TRBV16 | many | NA
TGCAGTGCTCGGACTAGCCCTAAGGATGAGCAGTTCTTC | CSARTSPKDEQFF | TRBJ2-1 | TRBV20-1 | medium-sized | TRBD2
TGTGCCACCAGTGGTCGAGGATTTAGCACAGATACGCAGTATTTT | CATSGRGFSTDTQYF | TRBJ2-3 | TRBV24-1 | many | NA
TGTGCCAGCAGCTTATCCAGGGCATCGGTCTCCTACGAGCAGTACTTC | CASSLSRASVSYEQYF | TRBJ2-7 | TRBV7-2 | large | NA
TGTGCCAGCAGCTTAGTGGCGGCGGTCGGGTTTCAGTACTTC | CASSLVAAVGFQYF | TRBJ2-4 | TRBV7-2 | medium-sized | NA
TGTGCCAGTAGTATAGGTCCTTCCTACGAGCAGTACTTC | CASSIGPSYEQYF | TRBJ2-7 | TRBV19 | large | NA
TGTGCCAGCAGTTACTATGGACCGGGTTTGAATGAGCAGTTCTTC | CASSYYGPGLNEQFF | TRBJ2-1 | TRBV6-7 | medium-sized | NA
TGTGCCAGCAGTGGTCCTAGCGGGGGGTTTTACAATGAGCAGTTCTTC | CASSGPSGGFYNEQFF | TRBJ2-1 | TRBV2 | few | TRBD2
TGTGCCATCAGGACCAGGGGAGGCACTGAAGCTTTCTTT | CAIRTRGGTEAFF | TRBJ1-1 | TRBV10-3 | few | NA
TGTGCCAGCAGCTTAAGCAAGGGGGATTACGAGCAGTACTTC | CASSLSKGDYEQYF | TRBJ2-7 | TRBV7-8 | medium-sized | NA
TGTGCCTGGAGTCGTGAAAGGAGCTCCTACGAGCAGTACTTC | CAWSRERSSYEQYF | TRBJ2-7 | TRBV30 | medium-sized | NA
TGCAGTGCTCCAGGGGGCCCTCTCAGTATTTCCTACAATGAGCAGTTCTTC | CSAPGGPLSISYNEQFF | TRBJ2-1 | TRBV20-1 | medium-sized | TRBD1
TGTGCCAGCAGCTCCCCATCGGACAGGACTCCCTACGAGCAGTACTTC | CASSSPSDRTPYEQYF | TRBJ2-7 | TRBV11-2 | many | TRBD1
TGTGCCAGCAATAGCGGGGGGGCCCATGAGCAGTTCTTC | CASNSGGAHEQFF | TRBJ2-1 | TRBV6-5 | medium-sized | TRBD2
TGCAGTGCTGGCAGGGGCGTATACGAGCAGTACTTC | CSAGRGVYEQYF | TRBJ2-7 | TRBV20-1 | few | NA
TGTGCCAGCAGTTTATTAGCCTACGAGCAGTACTTC | CASSLLAYEQYF | TRBJ2-7 | TRBV28 | medium-sized | NA
TGTGCCACCGACAGGGCCTCCAGTGGGACCCAGTACTTC | CATDRASSGTQYF | TRBJ2-5 | TRBV2 | medium-sized | TRBD1
TGCAGCGTTTCGACAGGGGGGAGTATCAACGGCTACACCTTC | CSVSTGGSINGYTF | TRBJ1-2 | TRBV29-1 | medium-sized | TRBD1
TGTGCCAGCGGGGGGTACACAGATACGCAGTATTTT | CASGGYTDTQYF | TRBJ2-3 | TRBV7-9 | many | NA
TGCGCCAGCAGCCAAGAACCCGGGACAGGGGGCATAAAGCAGTACTTC | CASSQEPGTGGIKQYF | TRBJ2-7 | TRBV4-1 | medium-sized | TRBD1
TGCGCCAGCAGTCACCCGGGACTTTATGGCTACACCTTC | CASSHPGLYGYTF | TRBJ1-2 | TRBV23-1 | medium-sized | NA
TGCGCCAGCAGCCACTTCAGGGGAGATACGCAGTATTTT | CASSHFRGDTQYF | TRBJ2-3 | TRBV4-3 | few | NA
NA | CASSKEPVGSGNTIYF | TRBJ1-3 | TRBV21-1 | medium-sized | NA
TGCGCCAGCAGCCAAGGGGTGGTCGCGAACACCGGGGAGCTGTTTTTT | CASSQGVVANTGELFF | TRBJ2-2 | TRBV4-3 | NA | NA
TGTGCCAGCAGCCGGGATGGGACAGCTCTAGCCAAAAACATTCAGTACTTC | CASSRDGTALAKNIQYF | TRBJ2-4 | TRBV5-6 | large | TRBD1
TGTGCCACCAGTGACCCCCCTCGGACGGGAGAAAACATTCAGTACTTC | CATSDPPRTGENIQYF | TRBJ2-4 | TRBV24-1 | large | NA
TGCAGTGCCATATCGCCGGGCCACTCCTACGAGCAGTACTTC | CSAISPGHSYEQYF | TRBJ2-7 | TRBV20-1 | medium-sized | NA
TGTGCCAGCAGTGACGTACAGGGAGGCGGCCAAGAGACCCAGTACTTC | CASSDVQGGGQETQYF | TRBJ2-5 | TRBV28 | large | NA
TGTGCCACCAGTGACCGGGGACAGGCGGCCAACGTCCTGACTTTC | CATSDRGQAANVLTF | TRBJ2-6 | TRBV24-1 | medium-sized | TRBD1
TGTGCCAGTCAAATGACAGGGGCCGCCAATGAAAAACTGTTTTTT | CASQMTGAANEKLFF | TRBJ1-4 | TRBV19 | many | TRBD1